Presented here are 14 T cell receptor beta chains from one specimen sequenced in a study of cytomegalovirus exposure and HLA in healthy donors. Vbeta (60) and Jbeta (13) primers were used in the PCR. Clones were sequenced by immunoSEQ multiplex PCR, and TCRdb holds only the in-frame ones, with some missing. Of around 120,000 clones listed, 80% are singletons. Specimen: PBMCs. Receptor source: a man aged 30 to 39 in good health and CMV-seronegative.

The sample holds one count of this clone. V and J are TRBV6-6 and TRBJ2-7; TRBD2 aligns across 8 bases. Germline V gives CDR1 MNHNY, CDR2 SVGAGI (reference sequence). The V segment lost 2 bases and the J segment 3 bases; nucleotides outside the gene matches: 3. This CDR3 region has 14 residues. The CDR3 protein is CASSYPTSGYEQYF. The DNA of the CDR3 is TGTGCCAGCAGTTACCCAACTAGCGGCTACGAGCAGTACTTC.

This chain uses TRBV2 with TRBJ2-3, with TRBD2 matching over 11 bases. The ends lost 4 bases at V and 5 bases at J; junction bases unmatched: 5. The CDR3 runs 15 residues. CDR1 and CDR2 from the germline V gene are SNHLY and FYNNEI. The DNA of the CDR3 is TGTGCCAGCAGTGGGGTAGCGGGAGGGCTAGATACGCAGTATTTT. This gives the protein CASSGVAGGLDTQYF.

This clone was counted only a few times. The V gene is TRBV4-3, the J gene TRBJ2-5; 8 nucleotides match TRBD2. The trim removed 0 bases at V and 5 bases at J, leaving 8 bases unmatched. The CDR3 is 16 amino acids. Germline V gene data show CDR1 as LGHNA and CDR2 as YSLEER. The CDR3 reads CASSQDLAGGGETQYF. The CDR3 nucleotides read TGCGCCAGCAGCCAAGATTTGGCGGGAGGAGGGGAGACCCAGTACTTC.

This chain joins TRBV7-9 and TRBJ2-7, with D perhaps TRBD2 (7 bases). The germline CDR1 and CDR2 sequences are SEHNR and FQNEAQ (reference sequence). V was pared by 7 bases and J by 4 bases, with 23 bases between. The CDR3 sequence is 16 residues long. DNA of the CDR3: TGTGCCAGCACCGGGGGCGAGGCTAGCGGACCTTACGAGCAGTACTTC. Translation gives CASTGGEASGPYEQYF.

This sequence joins TRBV11-3 and TRBJ2-5; TRBD1 matches 8 bases. CDR1 is SGHNT, CDR2 YENEEA, per germline. Trimming took 5 bases from V and 5 from J; bases not matched to a gene: 16. The CDR3 totals 17 residues. Here the CDR3 DNA reads TGTGCCAGCAGCAGGAGGACAGGGTGGGGGCATGGTGAGACCCAGTACTTC. This gives the protein CASSRRTGWGHGETQYF.

The chain has TRBV5-1 and TRBJ2-1, with D possibly TRBD2 on 5 matching bases. This CDR3 spans 15 amino acids. Deletions cut 2 bases from V and 5 bases from J, with 14 bases between. Germline loops: CDR1 SGHRS, CDR2 YFSETQ. The CDR3 region has the DNA TGCGCCAGCAGCTTCCAAACTAGGCGTGACAATGAGCAGTTCTTC. This encodes CASSFQTRRDNEQFF.

The chain uses TRBV2 and TRBJ1-5; 7 nucleotides agree with TRBD1. From germline, CDR1 is SNHLY and CDR2 FYNNEI. J was trimmed by 7 bases and V by 4 bases; bases with no gene match: 7. This CDR3 is 14 amino acids long. CDR3 sequence reads: CASSVGQAQQPQHF. The CDR3 DNA reads as TGTGCCAGCAGTGTCGGACAGGCCCAGCAGCCCCAGCATTTT.

This chain connects TRBV4-1 to TRBJ1-1, with 7 nucleotides matching TRBD1. The V segment lost 4 bases and the J segment 4 bases; nucleotides outside the gene matches: 12. Germline assignment: CDR1 MGHRA and CDR2 YSYEKL. The CDR3 runs to 16 residues. This CDR3 reads CASSRGGGDSVTEAFF. CDR3 DNA sequence: TGCGCCAGCAGCCGCGGAGGGGGCGATTCGGTCACTGAAGCTTTCTTT.

The rearrangement uses TRBV7-6 and TRBJ2-1; D uncertain. The CDR3 contains 11 residues. V lost 4 bases to trimming and J lost 8 bases, with 6 bases between them. Looked up from germline, CDR1 is SGHVS and CDR2 is FNYEAQ. The DNA of the CDR3 is TGTGCCAGCAGCTCCGGGTATGAGCAGTTCTTC. Its translation: CASSSGYEQFF.

The V call is TRBV6-6, the J call TRBJ1-4; 8 positions match TRBD1. V trimming: 6 bases; J trimming: 1 base; junction bases outside the gene matches: 7. Germline V gene data show CDR1 as MNHNY and CDR2 as SVGAGI (reference sequence). This CDR3 spans 16 amino acids. The CDR3 nucleotides read TGTGCCAGCAGCCACCCAGGGGGCGGAACTAATGAAAAACTGTTTTTT. It translates to CASSHPGGGTNEKLFF.

This clone was counted a single time. The chain recombines TRBV7-2 with TRBJ2-7; the match to TRBD1 covers 7 bases. V was pared by 1 base and J by 4 bases, with 7 bases of the junction left unmatched. The CDR3 extends over 15 amino acids. The V gene's germline CDR1 is SGHTA and CDR2 FQGNSA. CDR3 sequence reads: CASSLVRTGKYEQYF. The CDR3 DNA is TGTGCCAGCAGCTTAGTTAGGACAGGCAAATACGAGCAGTACTTC.

In the case of this clone: The junction departs from the called germline gene at one end, perhaps through a read error. The genes are TRBV7-7 and TRBJ2-2; 10 bases are shared with TRBD2. The CDR3 is 18 amino acids. CDR1 SSHAT and CDR2 FNYEAQ come from the germline V gene (reference sequence). This CDR3 reads CASSTSTSGFANTGELFF. Written as DNA, the CDR3 is TGTGCTAGCAGCACCTCGACTAGCGGGTTCGCGAACACCGGGGAGCTGTTTTTT.

The sample holds a few counts of this clone. The gene calls are TRBV29-1 and TRBJ1-5, with D perhaps TRBD1 (5 bases). Trimming took 4 bases from V and 4 from J, leaving 11 bases between them. The CDR3 runs 13 residues. CDR1 and CDR2 from the germline V gene are SQVTM and ANQGSEA. The CDR3 reads CSVGRGGNQPQHF. The CDR3 nucleotides are TGCAGCGTTGGTCGCGGGGGGAATCAGCCCCAGCATTTT.

This sequence joins TRBV18 and TRBJ2-1; TRBD1 matches 9 bases. With V trimmed by 6 bases and J by 7 bases, 10 bases remained unmatched. The CDR3 is made up of 15 amino acids. The germline V gene encodes CDR1 KGHSH and CDR2 LQKENI. CDR3 in amino acids: CASSTGTGKENEQFF. DNA for the CDR3: TGTGCCAGCTCTACTGGGACAGGGAAAGAGAATGAGCAGTTCTTC.